These 21 T cell receptor beta chains share one sample of origin, sequenced in a study of Ad26.COV2.S vaccination and SARS-CoV-2 variants. Documented treatment: 15 to 20 received Ad26.COV2.S at low or high dose, single or two shots; about 5 received placebo; per-sample allocation not given. Following the first vaccine or placebo injection, samples were taken on day 63. The assay was immunoSEQ multiplex PCR, and TCRdb's table has in-frame clones only and misses some. The top ten hold 1.9% of the sample, which has some 320,000 clones, about 86% seen once. The material was peripheral blood, obtained in a trial of Ad26.COV2.S vaccine versus placebo. The receptors shown here come from a person aged 18-60 years who received the Ad26.COV2.S COVID-19 vaccine or a placebo.

To note about this clone: The germline gene is not matched at one end of the junction; a read error may be the cause. This chain uses TRBV5-1 with TRBJ2-1; 9 bases map to TRBD2. The CDR3 totals 16 residues. Germline V lookup: CDR1 SGHRS, CDR2 YFSETQ. The CDR3 reads CARSRGGGDSYNEQFF. CDR3 DNA: TGCGCCCGCAGCCGGGGCGGGGGGGACTCCTACAATGAGCAGTTCTTC.

The chain links TRBV6-2 or TRBV6-3 to TRBJ2-1, with 9 nucleotides matching TRBD1. Germline V gene data show CDR1 as MNHEY and CDR2 as SVGEGT. V lost 7 bases to trimming and J lost 4 bases; unmatched junction nucleotides: 5. This CDR3 comprises 14 residues. CDR3 in amino acids: CASTPTGGYNEQFF. In nucleotides, the CDR3 is TGTGCCAGCACCCCGACAGGGGGTTACAATGAGCAGTTCTTC.

The V gene is TRBV10-3, the J gene TRBJ1-1; D call uncertain. The CDR3 totals 14 residues. Germline loops: CDR1 ENHRY, CDR2 SYGVKD. Deletions cut 3 bases from V and 1 base from J, with 9 bases between. This CDR3 is CAISEAGKNTEAFF. The CDR3, as DNA: TGTGCCATCAGTGAAGCAGGCAAGAACACTGAAGCTTTCTTT.

Remarks on this clone: This could be a read error, since a much larger clone is one nucleotide away. J is TRBJ2-5 and V is TRBV5-1; TRBD1 agrees at 9 bases. There are 18 residues in the CDR3. Germline CDR1 SGHRS, CDR2 YFSETQ. The CDR3 bases are TGCGCCAACAGCTTCCAGCCAAAGGGGACAGGGTATCAAGAGACCCAGTACTTC. Protein: CANSFQPKGTGYQETQYF.

The gene calls are TRBV5-1 and TRBJ1-3; a weak D match, TRBD1 (5 bases). With 3 bases removed from V and 0 bases from J, the gap between germline ends came to 10 bases. Germline CDR1 is SGHRS and CDR2 is YFSETQ. CDR3 length equals 15 residues. The CDR3 DNA follows: TGCGCCAGCAGCTCGGGACCGTTCTCTGGAAACACCATATATTTT. Translated, it gives CASSSGPFSGNTIYF.

The genes are TRBV5-4 and TRBJ2-3, with D hard to call. Trimming shortened V by 0 bases and J by 2 bases, and 13 bases separated the two germline ends. CDR3 length equals 16 residues. Germline loops: CDR1 SGHNT, CDR2 YYREEE (reference sequence). Here the CDR3 reads CASSLAEQMATDTQYF. As DNA, the CDR3 is TGTGCCAGCAGCTTGGCCGAGCAGATGGCCACAGATACGCAGTATTTT.

The CDR3 here is CASSQERDFKYNEQFF. The CDR3 region has the DNA TGTGCCAGCAGCCAAGAACGGGACTTTAAATACAATGAGCAGTTCTTC. The rearrangement links TRBV4-2 to TRBJ2-1; weak D call: TRBD2 (6 bases). The V and J ends lost 0 bases and 4 bases respectively, with 13 bases between them. This CDR3 has 16 residues. Germline assignment: CDR1 LGHNA and CDR2 YNFKEQ.

The rearrangement links TRBV24-1 to TRBJ2-3, with TRBD1 matching 9 bases. V was clipped by 5 bases and J by 2 bases; unmatched bases: 4. CDR3 size: 15 residues. From germline, CDR1 is KGHDR and CDR2 SFDVKD. This chain's CDR3 is CATSGGTGFTDTQYF. The DNA of the CDR3 is TGTGCCACCAGTGGGGGGACAGGGTTCACAGATACGCAGTATTTT.

The chain links TRBV7-7 to TRBJ1-4, with 9 bases aligning to TRBD1. With V trimmed by 3 bases and J by 0 bases, 5 bases remained unmatched. CDR1 SSHAT and CDR2 FNYEAQ come from the germline V gene (reference sequence). This CDR3 region has 17 residues. The chain's CDR3 is CASSLGTGLATNEKLFF. CDR3 bases: TGTGCCAGCAGCTTGGGGACAGGGCTAGCAACTAATGAAAAACTGTTTTTT.

DNA for the CDR3: TGTGCCACCAGCAGAGATGGGGGGGCATTTTACAATGAGCAGTTCTTC. Its protein product is CATSRDGGAFYNEQFF. V gene TRBV15 combines with J gene TRBJ2-1; weak D call: TRBD2 (7 bases). From germline, CDR1 is LNHNV and CDR2 YYDKDF (reference sequence). The CDR3 is 16 residues long. Trimming cost V 0 bases and J 4 bases, with 13 bases left between them.

This clone occurred once. The V and J genes are TRBV20-1 and TRBJ1-1; D is unclear. Trimming removed 6 bases at V and 6 bases at J, with 11 bases between. Germline CDR1 is DFQATT and CDR2 is SNEGSKA (reference sequence). The CDR3 totals 11 residues. This CDR3 reads CSAVSGSEAFF. The DNA of the CDR3 is TGCAGTGCCGTTTCGGGGTCTGAAGCTTTCTTT.

The rearrangement uses TRBV4-1 and TRBJ1-2, with D possibly TRBD1 on 5 matching bases. This CDR3 contains 16 residues. Deletions cut 3 bases from V and 1 base from J, with 15 bases between. Looked up from germline, CDR1 is MGHRA and CDR2 is YSYEKL. The CDR3 bases are TGCGCCAGCAGCCAGGGGCCGGGGCAGCTTAACTATGGCTACACCTTC. Translated: CASSQGPGQLNYGYTF.

V and J are TRBV11-2 and TRBJ2-2; D possibly corresponds to TRBD1 (5 bases). The CDR3 has 14 amino acids. Germline CDR1 is SGHAT and CDR2 is FQNNGV. Trimming pared 5 bases from V and 3 bases from J, leaving 10 bases between. This chain's CDR3 is CASSQDRDTGELFF. CDR3 sequence (DNA): TGTGCCAGCAGCCAAGACAGAGACACCGGGGAGCTGTTTTTT.

The chain uses TRBV25-1 and TRBJ2-5; no clear D gene. This CDR3 is built from 14 residues. Germline V lookup: CDR1 MGHDK, CDR2 SYGVNS. Between the trimmed V and J ends, which lost 3 bases and 7 bases, there was a span of 15 bases. CDR3 protein: CASSEGGRDWTQYF. CDR3 sequence (DNA): TGTGCCAGCAGTGAGGGTGGTCGTGATTGGACCCAGTACTTC.

The chain combines TRBV3-1 (or the pseudogene TRBV3-2) with TRBJ2-5; tentative D call: TRBD2 (6 bases). The CDR3 runs 15 residues. Between the trimmed V and J ends, which lost 5 bases and 4 bases, there was a span of 17 bases. Germline loops: CDR1 LGHDT, CDR2 YNNKEL (reference sequence). The CDR3 DNA follows: TGTGCCAGCAGCGGGTTAGCGGTCGGGGGAGAGACCCAGTACTTC. This codes for CASSGLAVGGETQYF.

The chain carries TRBV5-4 and TRBJ1-4; 7 positions match TRBD1. Unmatched junction bases numbered 12, after V lost 4 bases and J lost 6 bases. The V gene's germline CDR1 is SGHNT and CDR2 YYREEE (reference sequence). CDR3 length: 16 residues. The CDR3 here is CASSQGGQAGYEKLFF. In nucleotides, the CDR3 is TGTGCCAGCAGCCAGGGCGGACAGGCCGGATATGAAAAACTGTTTTTT.

The CDR3 spells CASSTPLGEAFF. The CDR3 nucleotides are TGTGCCAGCAGTACCCCCTTAGGTGAAGCTTTCTTT. The chain combines TRBV6-5 with TRBJ1-1; D remains ambiguous. CDR1 is MNHEY, CDR2 SVGAGI, per germline. V was trimmed by 5 bases and J by 7 bases, leaving 11 bases between them. This CDR3 comprises 12 residues.

The CDR3 DNA reads as TGTGCCAGCAGCTTTGGTGGCCAAGAGACCCAGTACTTC. Encoded protein: CASSFGGQETQYF. This sequence joins TRBV7-2 and TRBJ2-5; no clear D. The V end lost 3 bases, the J end lost 1 base, and 6 bases lay between the germline ends. From germline, CDR1 is SGHTA and CDR2 FQGNSA. The CDR3 length is 13 residues. The full variable domain, completed using reference TRBV7-2 and TRBJ2-5, is GAGVSQSPSNKVTEKGKDVELRCDPISGHTALYWYRQSLGQGLEFLIYFQGNSAPDKSGLPSDRFSAERTGGSVSTLTIQRTQQEDSAVYLCASSFGGQETQYFGPGTRLLVL.

This chain links TRBV4-1 with TRBJ1-2; 7 bases align to TRBD1. The germline V gene has CDR1 MGHRA and CDR2 YSYEKL. V shed 5 bases, J shed 2 bases, and the junction held 8 bases outside the gene matches. The CDR3 has 15 residues. For the CDR3, the DNA is TGCGCCAGCAGCTCACCGACAGGGAAAAACTATGGCTACACCTTC. It is translated as CASSSPTGKNYGYTF.

The chain links TRBV12-3 or TRBV12-4 to TRBJ2-7; D is perhaps TRBD1 (5 bases). The CDR3 runs 12 residues. V was clipped by 2 bases and J by 4 bases, with 6 bases between them. The CDR3 region is CASSLKGYEQYF. The CDR3 DNA reads as TGTGCCAGCAGTTTAAAGGGGTACGAGCAGTACTTC.

In regard to this clone: One end of the junction does not line up with germline, which may come from a read error. V gene TRBV3-1 (or the pseudogene TRBV3-2) combines with J gene TRBJ1-6; no clear D gene. The germline V gene has CDR1 LGHDT and CDR2 YNNKEL (reference sequence). The CDR3 is made up of 15 amino acids. CDR3 nucleotide sequence: TGTGCCAGCAGCCAAGAGGTGTCCTTTAATTCACCCCTCCACTTT. Amino acids: CASSQEVSFNSPLHF.